This T cell receptor beta chain was recorded in a study of immune evolution from preneoplasia to lung adenocarcinoma. Study observations and caveats: Top clone share appeared to fall from AAH through AIS, MIA, adenocarcinoma.

Resections took place in Japan or China from about 2014 to 2017. After pathologic assessment, macro-dissection selected premalignant or tumor cells for extraction. Only in-frame clones appear in the TCRdb table, and some are missing; sequencing was by immunoSEQ multiplex PCR. Of around 3,500 clones in the sample, around 78% are singletons; the top ten hold 9.7%. Comments on this clone: Its cognate antigen is unknown.

Source material: FFPE atypical adenomatous hyperplasia tissue from the lung. Subset noted: atypical adenomatous hyperplasia (AAH), lung preneoplasia. This receptor was taken from a person aged 70 to 85 with lung adenocarcinoma.

The chain's CDR3 is CASSETRKTNYGYTF. The CDR3 nucleotides read TGCGCCAGCAGTGAGACCAGGAAAACCAACTATGGCTACACCTTC. The V gene is TRBV10-1, the J gene TRBJ1-2; D unresolved. Germline CDR1 reads WNHNN; CDR2 reads SYGVQD (reference sequence). This CDR3 has 15 amino acids. The ends were cut back, 2 bases at V and 2 bases at J, with 12 bases in the middle.